One sample yielded the 10 T cell receptor beta chains listed below, sequenced in a study of OX40 agonist ivuxolimab in advanced cancers. The method was immunoSEQ multiplex PCR; TCRdb's version includes in-frame clones alone and lacks a portion of them. The data contain nearly 8,500 clones, over 65% of them singletons. The input for sequencing was CD4+ or CD8+ T cells sorted from blood, taken in a trial of the OX40 agonist ivuxolimab. Every receptor here comes from an adult with an advanced solid tumor such as melanoma, head and neck, liver or kidney cancer.

This clone is labeled as medium-sized (0.01 to 0.1%). J is TRBJ1-3 and V is TRBV9; D unclear. Trimming cost V 6 bases and J 0 bases, with 13 bases left between them. The germline V gene has CDR1 SGDLS and CDR2 YYNGEE. CDR3 size: 15 residues. CDR3 sequence (DNA): TGTGCCAGCACCGGACGGCCAAGCTCTGGAAACACCATATATTTT. As protein: CASTGRPSSGNTIYF.

This clone was counted between two and nine times. V gene TRBV19 combines with J gene TRBJ2-7; TRBD1 matches 9 bases. Germline V gives CDR1 LNHDA, CDR2 SQIVND (reference sequence). The CDR3 sequence is 13 residues long. With V trimmed by 6 bases and J by 7 bases, 7 bases remained unmatched. In DNA form, the CDR3 reads TGTGCCAGTAGAGCCGGGACAGGGAGAGAGCAGTACTTC. It yields the protein CASRAGTGREQYF.

A remark on this clone: Its ends do not fully match the called genes, so a read error is possible. The gene calls are TRBV7-9 and TRBJ1-1; weak D call: TRBD1 (5 bases). CDR1 and CDR2 (germline): SEHNR, FQNEAQ (reference sequence). There are 15 residues in the CDR3. This CDR3 is CASSLARGENSEAFF. The CDR3 nucleotides read TGTGCCAGCAGCTTAGCGCGAGGGGAGAACTCTGAAGCTTTCTTT.

The rearrangement joins TRBV11-3 to TRBJ1-4; 9 bases map to TRBD1. This CDR3 region has 17 residues. Germline assignment: CDR1 SGHNT and CDR2 YENEEA. With V trimmed by 5 bases and J by 1 base, 8 bases remained unmatched. The CDR3 DNA reads TGTGCCAGCAGCCAGGGACAGGGTATTGAAACTAATGAAAAACTGTTTTTT. The encoded protein is CASSQGQGIETNEKLFF. Based on the CDR3 plus reference TRBV11-3 and TRBJ1-4, the full variable domain is EAGVVQSPRYKIIEKKQPVAFWCNPISGHNTLYWYLQNLGQGPELLIRYENEEAVDDSQLPKDRFSAERLKGVDSTLKIQPAELGDSAVYLCASSQGQGIETNEKLFFGSGTQLSVL.

This chain uses TRBV7-2 with TRBJ1-2; 11 bases agree with TRBD1. Per germline, CDR1 SGHTA and CDR2 FQGNSA. The CDR3 has 18 residues. J lost 4 bases, V lost 5 bases, and 15 bases had no gene match. This CDR3 is CASSTGPARDRGGYGYTF. The CDR3 bases are TGTGCCAGCAGCACAGGCCCCGCCCGGGACAGGGGGGGCTATGGCTACACCTTC.

This clone was recorded a few times. DNA for the CDR3: TGTGCCAGCAAGACTTCTATCAGCACAGATACGCAGTATTTT. Its translation: CASKTSISTDTQYF. This chain uses TRBV7-9 with TRBJ2-3; no clear D. The germline CDR1 and CDR2 sequences are SEHNR and FQNEAQ (reference sequence). The CDR3 loop spans 14 amino acids. V was clipped by 7 bases and J by 0 bases, with 11 bases between them. The variable domain in full, with the rest retrieved from reference TRBV7-9 and TRBJ2-3, is DTGVSQNPRHKITKRGQNVTFRCDPISEHNRLYWYRQTLGQGPEFLTYFQNEAQLEKSRLLSDRFSAERPKGSFSTLEIQRTEQGDSAMYLCASKTSISTDTQYFGPGTRLTVL.

This rearrangement joins TRBV6-5 to TRBJ1-2; TRBD1 matches 7 bases. The CDR3 spans 16 residues. The ends lost 4 bases at V and 2 bases at J; junction bases unmatched: 10. Germline V lookup: CDR1 MNHEY, CDR2 SVGAGI. CDR3 residues: CASSLSPSTGNYGYTF. The CDR3, as DNA: TGTGCCAGCAGTTTATCCCCCTCGACAGGGAACTATGGCTACACCTTC.

The chain combines TRBV5-6 with TRBJ1-2; weak D call: TRBD1 (5 bases). CDR1 and CDR2 (germline): SGHDT, YYEEEE. The CDR3 covers 15 residues. V was shortened by 0 bases and J by 8 bases, with 17 bases between the two germline ends. CDR3 in DNA: TGTGCCAGCAGCTTGGGCGGGGACTTGGCACCCGGCTACACCTTC. Translation gives CASSLGGDLAPGYTF.

The count of this clone is one. This sequence joins TRBV5-5 and TRBJ1-4, with 7 bases lining up with TRBD1. The CDR3 has 18 residues. The germline CDR1 and CDR2 sequences are SGHKS and YYEKEE (reference sequence). V gave up 3 bases and J gave up 0 bases; unmatched junction bases: 11. CDR3 DNA sequence: TGTGCCAGCAGCTCGGGACAGCGCCAAGTTGCAACTAATGAAAAACTGTTTTTT. Protein: CASSSGQRQVATNEKLFF.

The V and J genes are TRBV5-1 and TRBJ1-1; 8 positions agree with TRBD1. This CDR3 region has 13 residues. Looked up from germline, CDR1 is SGHRS and CDR2 is YFSETQ. The V gene end was trimmed by 7 bases and the J gene end by 1 base; junction bases not matched to a gene: 3. The CDR3, as DNA: TGCGCCAGCGGCGACAGGGGGAACACTGAAGCTTTCTTT. Translating it yields CASGDRGNTEAFF. The full variable domain, rest sourced from reference TRBV5-1 and TRBJ1-1, is KAGVTQTPRYLIKTRGQQVTLSCSPISGHRSVSWYQQTPGQGLQFLFEYFSETQRNKGNFPGRFSGRQFSNSRSEMNVSTLELGDSALYLCASGDRGNTEAFFGQGTRLTVV.